This T cell receptor (beta chain) was sequenced in a study of OX40 agonist ivuxolimab in advanced cancers. Study details: An anti-OX40 (CD134) antibody with agonistic activity, ivuxolimab, was administered to patients. Findings and limits, study-wide: Expanded clones tended on average to be more numerous among CD8+ T cells than CD4+.

Worth noting for this clone: Its target is unknown.

Assay used: immunoSEQ multiplex PCR; TCRdb lists only in-frame clones, some missing. Of around 60,000 clones listed, over 75% are singletons. Sequences were derived from CD4+ or CD8+ T cells sorted from blood, sampled in a trial of the OX40 agonist ivuxolimab. This TCR came from an adult with an advanced solid tumor such as melanoma, head and neck, liver or kidney cancer.

The CDR3 nucleotides read TGTGCCAGCAGCCAAGTGACAGGGCTTGAGGGCACTGAAGCTTTCTTT. Translation gives CASSQVTGLEGTEAFF. The chain recombines TRBV14 with TRBJ1-1, with 7 bases matching TRBD1. Germline V CDR1 and CDR2: SGHDN, FVKESK. Trimming at V came to 1 base and at J to 4 bases, leaving 9 bases not matched to a gene. The CDR3 is 16 residues long.